This TCR beta chain was sequenced in a study of siplizumab effects on memory and regulatory T cells. V lost 5 bases to trimming and J lost 5 bases, with 8 bases between them. The CDR3 covers 12 residues. Per the germline V gene, CDR1 is SEHNR and CDR2 is FQNEAQ (reference sequence). Only in-frame clones appear in the TCRdb table, and some are missing; sequencing was by immunoSEQ multiplex PCR. The data contain tens of thousands of clones, nearly 95% of them singletons. General study points: Proliferating Tregs' suppressive function in siplizumab cultures went unconfirmed. Treatment with siplizumab left mappable alloreactive CD4+ clones averaging approximately 69% Treg-derived, compared with 25% to 30% in controls.

Comments on this clone: The antigen remains unidentified.

The chain links TRBV7-9 to TRBJ2-3; D is uncertain. Sequencing was performed on CD8+ T cells sorted from blood. This receptor was taken from a human donor in good health. CDR3: CASSAERDTQYF. The CDR3, as DNA: TGTGCCAGCAGCGCAGAAAGAGATACGCAGTATTTT.